These 3 T cell receptor beta chains came from one sample sequenced in a study of blood T cell repertoires in COVID-19. Repertoires were generated with immunoSEQ multiplex PCR, while TCRdb's copy carries only in-frame clones and drops some. The data show a few hundred thousand clones, around 85% seen once. Material for sequencing was peripheral blood. These receptor sequences come from a woman aged 18-29 years with acute or convalescent COVID-19.

This clone was detected only once. V is TRBV9 and J is TRBJ2-1, with TRBD2 matching 11 bases. V lost 3 bases and J lost 2; bases outside the gene matches: 7. The CDR3 consists of 17 residues. Germline assignment: CDR1 SGDLS and CDR2 YYNGEE. The CDR3 region has the DNA TGTGCCAGCAGCGACCGGACTAGCGGGTCCACCTACAATGAGCAGTTCTTC. Residues: CASSDRTSGSTYNEQFF.

The chain couples TRBV29-1 to TRBJ1-1; no definite D call. From germline, CDR1 is SQVTM and CDR2 ANQGSEA. This CDR3 comprises 12 residues. Trimming took off 7 bases at V and 6 bases at J, with 15 bases between the two ends. CDR3 loop: CSAMEGVAEAFF. The CDR3, as DNA: TGCAGCGCCATGGAGGGCGTCGCTGAAGCTTTCTTT.

V is TRBV18 and J is TRBJ2-6, with TRBD1 matching over 8 bases. Per the germline V gene, CDR1 is KGHSH and CDR2 is LQKENI. Germline trimming cut 8 bases from V and 0 bases from J; bases unmatched to any gene: 9. This CDR3 comprises 17 residues. CDR3 bases: TGTGCCAGCCTGAGACAGGGGAAGAGCTCTGGGGCCAACGTCCTGACTTTC. Protein sequence: CASLRQGKSSGANVLTF.